This T cell receptor (beta chain) originates from a study of response to subunit inactivated influenza vaccine. The study, taken as a whole, reports: Each seasonal flu vaccination may recruit only limited new T cells, authors suggested.

Via MiXCR, TCRdb re-called the RT-PCR reads, giving one row per CDR3 protein. The sample has about 800,000 distinct CDR3 sequences; around 20% are singletons. Trimming cost V 6 bases and J 7 bases, with 13 bases left between them. The CDR3 covers 14 residues. Germline V gene data show CDR1 as ENHRY and CDR2 as SYGVKD. Worth noting for this clonotype: Its antigen remains unknown.

The genes are TRBV10-3 and TRBJ1-6; weak D call: TRBD1 (5 bases). The receptor was isolated from a man in his fifties who received an inactivated influenza vaccine. The input for sequencing was PBMCs from blood, taken more than 4 days after vaccination. Here the CDR3 reads CAIRKGEGNSPLHF. In DNA form, the CDR3 reads TGTGCCATCAGGAAAGGGGAGGGCAATTCACCCCTCCACTTT.